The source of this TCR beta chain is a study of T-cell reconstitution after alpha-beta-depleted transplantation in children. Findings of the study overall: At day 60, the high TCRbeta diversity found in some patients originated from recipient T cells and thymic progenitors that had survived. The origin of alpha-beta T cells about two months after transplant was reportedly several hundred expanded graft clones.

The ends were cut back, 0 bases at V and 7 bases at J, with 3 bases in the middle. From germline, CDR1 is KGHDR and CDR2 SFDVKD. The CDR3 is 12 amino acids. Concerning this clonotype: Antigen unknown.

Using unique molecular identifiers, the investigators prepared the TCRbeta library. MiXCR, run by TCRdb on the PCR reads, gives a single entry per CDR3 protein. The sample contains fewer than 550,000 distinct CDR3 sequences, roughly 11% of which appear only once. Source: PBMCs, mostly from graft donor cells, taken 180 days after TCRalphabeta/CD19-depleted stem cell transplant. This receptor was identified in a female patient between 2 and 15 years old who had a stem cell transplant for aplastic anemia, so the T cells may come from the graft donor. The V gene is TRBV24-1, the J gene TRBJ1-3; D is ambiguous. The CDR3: CATSDLGNTIYF. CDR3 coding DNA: TGTGCCACCAGTGATTTGGGGAACACCATATATTTT.